One and the same sample provided the 17 T cell receptor beta chains below, sequenced in a study of T-cell memory formation after mild COVID-19. TCRdb reprocessed the 5' RACE reads via MiXCR and lists one record per CDR3 protein. The sample includes fewer than 350,000 distinct CDR3 sequences, more than 15% seen only once; the top ten take around 22%. The sample comprised PBMCs or a T cell subset sorted from them (not recorded which). The receptor set was obtained from a man between 18 and 29 years old who had mild COVID-19 (a few samples of this study predate the infection). Cell type and time point are not known.

The genes are TRBV5-4 and TRBJ1-2; D perhaps matches TRBD1 (5 bases). The CDR3 consists of 13 residues. Germline CDR1 is SGHNT and CDR2 is YYREEE (reference sequence). Trimming took 4 bases from V and 6 from J, leaving 13 bases between them. CDR3 sequence: CASSAKSGDGYTF. The CDR3 DNA sequence: TGTGCCAGCAGCGCCAAATCGGGGGATGGCTACACCTTC.

This clonotype has a handful of counts. The V gene is TRBV6-1, the J gene TRBJ2-1; TRBD2 agrees at 8 bases. The V segment lost 7 bases and the J segment 2 bases; nucleotides outside the gene matches: 4. The CDR3 extends over 14 amino acids. The germline V gene encodes CDR1 MNHNS and CDR2 SASEGT. The CDR3 DNA reads TGTGCCAGCAATCGGGGGGGGACCTACAATGAGCAGTTCTTC. As protein: CASNRGGTYNEQFF.

The rearrangement uses TRBV7-3 and TRBJ2-1; D is tentatively TRBD1 or TRBD2 (6 bases each). The germline V gene encodes CDR1 SGHTA and CDR2 FQGTGA. V lost 8 bases to trimming and J lost 1 base, with 12 bases between them. The CDR3 sequence is 14 residues long. In DNA, the CDR3 is TGTGCCAGCGGGTCGGGGGCTTCCTACAATGAGCAGTTCTTC. It encodes CASGSGASYNEQFF.

This clonotype came up a few times. One junction end does not reproduce the germline sequence, and a read error may be involved. The gene calls are TRBV7-2 and TRBJ1-3; D perhaps matches TRBD1 (5 bases). CDR1 and CDR2 from the germline V gene are SGHTA and FQGNSA. This CDR3 has 14 amino acids. In DNA form, the CDR3 reads TGTGCCAGCAGCCTAGCCGGCGGGGCGAACACCATATATTTT. Translated, it gives CASSLAGGANTIYF.

This sequence joins TRBV5-1 and TRBJ2-5; TRBD1 agrees at 7 bases. Germline values: CDR1 SGHRS, CDR2 YFSETQ. The length of the CDR3 is 16 residues. V was clipped by 4 bases and J by 4 bases; unmatched bases: 13. Written as DNA, the CDR3 is TGCGCCAGCAGCCTCGGAGGAGACAGGGCTCTAGAGACCCAGTACTTC. Translated, it gives CASSLGGDRALETQYF.

This clonotype was seen a few times. The rearrangement joins TRBV6-1 to TRBJ1-4; D is unresolved. V dropped 5 bases and J dropped 0 bases, with 10 bases sitting between them. CDR3 length: 15 amino acids. Germline CDR1 reads MNHNS; CDR2 reads SASEGT. This chain's CDR3 is CASSPDIATNEKLFF. The CDR3 region has the DNA TGTGCCAGCAGTCCCGACATTGCAACTAATGAAAAACTGTTTTTT.

This clonotype came up a few times. The genes are TRBV5-1 and TRBJ2-5, with 11 bases fitting TRBD2. The germline V gene encodes CDR1 SGHRS and CDR2 YFSETQ. This CDR3 spans 18 amino acids. The ends lost 5 bases at V and 1 base at J; junction bases unmatched: 13. CDR3 sequence (DNA): TGCGCCAGCAGTAACCGGGGACTAGCGGCGTTACCCCAAGAGACCCAGTACTTC. It is translated as CASSNRGLAALPQETQYF.

The chain has TRBV9 and TRBJ2-7; D perhaps matches TRBD1 (6 bases). In germline, CDR1 is SGDLS, CDR2 YYNGEE. The CDR3 is 13 amino acids. Trimming took off 7 bases at V and 4 bases at J, with 15 bases between the two ends. CDR3 residues: CASGSTGTYEQYF. In nucleotides, the CDR3 is TGTGCCAGCGGATCGACAGGAACGTACGAGCAGTACTTC.

This clonotype was observed a few times. The chain carries TRBV12-3 or TRBV12-4 and TRBJ2-5, with D possibly being TRBD1 (5 bases). The CDR3 has 12 residues. V was pared by 4 bases and J by 4 bases, with 7 bases between. The chain's CDR3 is CASSWTSETQYF. CDR3 in DNA: TGTGCCAGCAGTTGGACATCAGAGACCCAGTACTTC.

The chain couples TRBV10-3 to TRBJ2-3; no firm D call. Germline CDR1 ENHRY, CDR2 SYGVKD. The CDR3 is made up of 12 amino acids. V gave up 8 bases and J gave up 4 bases, with 10 bases separating them. In DNA form, the CDR3 reads TGTGCCATCCGGACCGGCTCAGATACGCAGTATTTT. Protein: CAIRTGSDTQYF.

The genes are TRBV4-2 and TRBJ2-3; D is perhaps TRBD2 (6 bases). Germline V gene sequence: CDR1 LGHNA, CDR2 YNFKEQ. Trimming pared 1 base from V and 2 bases from J, leaving 10 bases between. The CDR3 is 15 residues long. The CDR3 DNA is TGTGCCAGCAGCCAAGTGGGGGGATACACAGATACGCAGTATTTT. This translates into CASSQVGGYTDTQYF.

This clonotype was detected ten times or more. The gene calls are TRBV28 and TRBJ2-4, with TRBD1 matching over 8 bases. Germline V gene lookup returns CDR1 MDHEN and CDR2 SYDVKM. The CDR3 runs to 16 residues. The V and J ends lost 7 bases and 1 base, in that order; junction bases with no gene match: 9. CDR3 sequence: CASKIQGDSAKNIQYF. The CDR3 DNA reads as TGTGCCAGCAAGATACAGGGGGATTCGGCCAAAAACATTCAGTACTTC. Combining the CDR3 with reference TRBV28 and TRBJ2-4 gives the whole variable domain DVKVTQSSRYLVKRTGEKVFLECVQDMDHENMFWYRQDPGLGLRLIYFSYDVKMKEKGDIPEGYSVSREKKERFSLILESASTNQTSMYLCASKIQGDSAKNIQYFGAGTRLSVL.

This rearrangement joins TRBV20-1 to TRBJ2-7; no reliable D call. The V gene lost 6 bases and the J gene lost 5 bases, with 11 bases spanning the gap. The CDR3 consists of 11 residues. Germline V gene lookup returns CDR1 DFQATT and CDR2 SNEGSKA (reference sequence). CDR3 amino acids: CSAKGPNEQYV. As DNA, the CDR3 is TGCAGTGCCAAAGGACCTAACGAGCAGTACGTC.

This clonotype was counted at least ten times. DNA for the CDR3: TGCAGTGCTAGAGTTACGAACACCGGGGAGCTGTTTTTT. Its protein is CSARVTNTGELFF. The rearrangement joins TRBV20-1 to TRBJ2-2, with D hard to call. Trimming took 1 base from V and 0 from J, leaving 3 bases between them. The CDR3 is 13 amino acids. CDR1 DFQATT and CDR2 SNEGSKA come from the germline V gene (reference sequence).

This clonotype was seen only a few times. J is TRBJ2-1 and V is TRBV6-2 or TRBV6-3, with 12 bases lining up with TRBD1. The germline V gene encodes CDR1 MNHEY and CDR2 SVGEGT. This CDR3 comprises 18 residues. V was pared by 6 bases and J by 4 bases, with 13 bases of the junction left unmatched. The CDR3 region has the DNA TGTGCCAGCAGATTTCTTCCGGGACAGGGGGCTCATTACAATGAGCAGTTCTTC. This sequence encodes CASRFLPGQGAHYNEQFF.

The table lists this clonotype with many counts. V gene TRBV7-3 combines with J gene TRBJ2-1; 11 nucleotides line up with TRBD2. CDR3 length equals 15 residues. V shed 5 bases and J 8 bases; nucleotides not matched to a gene: 8. Per the germline V gene, CDR1 is SGHTA and CDR2 is FQGTGA. The DNA for the CDR3 is TGTGCCAGCAGCGCCGGGACTAGCGGATGGTATGAGCAGTTCTTC. It codes for CASSAGTSGWYEQFF.

CDR3 region: CASSHGQKNTEAFF. As DNA, the CDR3 is TGTGCCAGCAGTCACGGACAAAAGAACACTGAAGCTTTCTTT. The chain combines TRBV6-5 with TRBJ1-1, with a weak D call TRBD1 (5 bases). The CDR3 consists of 14 residues. Trimming removed 5 bases from V and 1 base from J, with 11 bases in between. Germline V gives CDR1 MNHEY, CDR2 SVGAGI.